The 15 T cell receptor beta chains below were found in one sample sequenced in a study of PD-L1 blockade in urothelial cancer. Generated by immunoSEQ multiplex PCR, the TCRdb table keeps only in-frame clones and is missing some. The sample includes roughly 48,000 clones, about 80% of them seen just once. Specimen: PBMCs, collected around atezolizumab (anti-PD-L1) treatment. The receptors were gathered from a man between 35 and 55 years old with urothelial cancer.

This chain joins TRBV5-1 and TRBJ1-2, with TRBD1 as a possible D gene (5 bases). Per germline, CDR1 SGHRS and CDR2 YFSETQ. This CDR3 has 16 residues. Trimming left V 4 bases short and J 4 bases short, with 20 bases between. The CDR3 sequence: CASSTNLGTQLYGYTF. The DNA for the CDR3 is TGCGCCAGCAGCACGAACTTAGGGACTCAACTCTATGGCTACACCTTC.

The rearrangement joins TRBV7-6 to TRBJ2-5; possibly TRBD2 for D (5 bases). V lost 0 bases and J 1 base, leaving 9 bases between the germline ends. This CDR3 is built from 15 residues. Germline V gives CDR1 SGHVS, CDR2 FNYEAQ. CDR3 sequence reads: CASSLAVLAQETQYF. The CDR3 coding sequence is TGTGCCAGCAGCTTAGCGGTCCTAGCCCAAGAGACCCAGTACTTC.

V gene TRBV15 combines with J gene TRBJ2-7, with 7 bases lining up with TRBD2. With 4 bases clipped from V and 7 bases from J, the junction kept 7 bases outside the gene matches. The CDR3 contains 13 residues. Germline-derived CDR1 and CDR2 are LNHNV and YYDKDF (reference sequence). The CDR3 reads CATSTTSSGEQYF. CDR3 nucleotides: TGTGCCACCAGCACGACTAGCTCGGGGGAGCAGTACTTC.

The V gene is TRBV2, the J gene TRBJ2-3, with 10 bases matching TRBD1. Trimming at V came to 6 bases and at J to 0 bases, leaving 21 bases not matched to a gene. Germline V lookup: CDR1 SNHLY, CDR2 FYNNEI. This CDR3 region has 21 residues. This CDR3 is CASRGGSGTGVRERSTDTQYF. CDR3 sequence (DNA): TGTGCCAGCAGGGGGGGGTCCGGGACAGGGGTACGGGAGAGAAGCACAGATACGCAGTATTTT.

The V gene is TRBV10-3, the J gene TRBJ2-5; TRBD1 might be the D (5 bases). The CDR3 length is 11 residues. V shed 10 bases and J shed 5 bases, with 11 bases lying between them. Germline lookup yields CDR1 ENHRY and CDR2 SYGVKD. CDR3 sequence (DNA): TGTGCCACCGTAAAGGGGGAGACCCAGTACTTC. Translated, it gives CATVKGETQYF.

The gene calls are TRBV5-1 and TRBJ1-4; a possible D gene is TRBD1 (5 bases). The germline CDR1 and CDR2 sequences are SGHRS and YFSETQ. V lost 2 bases, J lost 8 bases, and 10 bases lay in between. The CDR3 spans 13 residues. The CDR3 DNA reads TGCGCCAGCAGCTTTGGGGGGGACGAAAAACTGTTTTTT. As protein: CASSFGGDEKLFF. Based on the CDR3 plus reference TRBV5-1 and TRBJ1-4, the full variable domain is KAGVTQTPRYLIKTRGQQVTLSCSPISGHRSVSWYQQTPGQGLQFLFEYFSETQRNKGNFPGRFSGRQFSNSRSEMNVSTLELGDSALYLCASSFGGDEKLFFGSGTQLSVL.

This clone has just a few counts. The chain is built from TRBV4-1 and TRBJ2-1; the D gene is possibly TRBD2 (5 bases). V was pared by 2 bases and J by 1 base, with 9 bases between. The CDR3 totals 15 residues. CDR1 is MGHRA, CDR2 YSYEKL, per germline. The CDR3, as DNA: TGCGCCAGCAGCCAAACTAGGTTGTCCTACAATGAGCAGTTCTTC. This gives the protein CASSQTRLSYNEQFF.

Only a few counts were recorded for this clone. The rearrangement links TRBV5-4 to TRBJ1-1, with D perhaps matching TRBD1 (5 bases). The ends were cut back, 3 bases at V and 0 bases at J, with 12 bases in the middle. The V gene's germline CDR1 is SGHNT and CDR2 YYREEE (reference sequence). The CDR3 loop spans 15 amino acids. In DNA, the CDR3 is TGTGCCAGCAGCTCTCAGGGCCTTCTGAACACTGAAGCTTTCTTT. Translated, it gives CASSSQGLLNTEAFF.

The V gene is TRBV28, the J gene TRBJ1-3, with 7 positions matching TRBD1. Looked up from germline, CDR1 is MDHEN and CDR2 is SYDVKM. CDR3 length equals 14 residues. With 3 bases clipped from V and 4 bases from J, the junction kept 3 bases outside the gene matches. The CDR3 sequence: CASSLTGNGNTIYF. Written as DNA, the CDR3 is TGTGCCAGCAGTTTGACAGGGAACGGAAACACCATATATTTT.

The V gene is TRBV5-6, the J gene TRBJ2-3; 7 bases align to TRBD2. V was pared by 4 bases and J by 6 bases, with 14 bases of the junction left unmatched. Germline V gives CDR1 SGHDT, CDR2 YYEEEE. The CDR3 consists of 16 residues. CDR3 nucleotide sequence: TGTGCCAGCAGCCCCACCCGACTAGCTGGGGGGGATACGCAGTATTTT. This codes for CASSPTRLAGGDTQYF.

The chain joins TRBV6-1 to TRBJ1-4, with D unclear. V dropped 0 bases and J dropped 0 bases, with 8 bases sitting between them. Germline assignment: CDR1 MNHNS and CDR2 SASEGT. The CDR3 spans 16 residues. The CDR3 DNA follows: TGTGCCAGCAGTGAAGCACAGAGTACAACTAATGAAAAACTGTTTTTT. It translates to CASSEAQSTTNEKLFF.

This chain links TRBV28 with TRBJ1-1; D is perhaps TRBD1 (6 bases). This CDR3 has 15 residues. Trimming shortened V by 3 bases and J by 1 base, and 12 bases separated the two germline ends. The V gene's germline CDR1 is MDHEN and CDR2 SYDVKM. The CDR3 reads CASSLRGGRNTEAFF. The CDR3, as DNA: TGTGCCAGCAGTTTGAGGGGGGGGAGGAACACTGAAGCTTTCTTT.

V gene TRBV9 combines with J gene TRBJ2-1; TRBD1 aligns across 7 bases. With 0 bases clipped from V and 8 bases from J, the junction kept 8 bases outside the gene matches. CDR3 length: 15 residues. CDR1 and CDR2 from the germline V gene are SGDLS and YYNGEE. The CDR3 loop is CASSVASGGIYEQFF. As DNA, the CDR3 is TGTGCCAGCAGCGTAGCCTCAGGGGGAATCTATGAGCAGTTCTTC.

The chain combines TRBV6-6 with TRBJ1-5, with TRBD1 as a possible D gene (6 bases). The CDR3 spans 15 residues. Germline V gives CDR1 MNHNY, CDR2 SVGAGI (reference sequence). With 6 bases removed from V and 3 bases from J, the gap between germline ends came to 15 bases. CDR3 sequence (DNA): TGTGCCAGCAGAACCCCAGGGGCCTACAATCAGCCCCAGCATTTT. Encoded protein: CASRTPGAYNQPQHF.

This clone showed up just a few times. The V call is TRBV28, the J call TRBJ1-1; no clear D. CDR1 and CDR2 from the germline V gene are MDHEN and SYDVKM. V dropped 3 bases and J dropped 1 base, with 6 bases sitting between them. The CDR3 has 13 amino acids. The CDR3 is CASSFRQNTEAFF. CDR3 DNA: TGTGCCAGCAGTTTTCGACAGAACACTGAAGCTTTCTTT.